This TCR beta chain was obtained from a study of blood T cell repertoires in COVID-19. Study-level background: Researchers got acute and convalescent COVID-19 samples from the United States, Italy and Spain. PBMCs, B-cell-depleted T cells, or T cells provided the cDNA or gDNA that made up the material.

V lost 0 bases, J lost 2 bases, and 4 bases lay in between. This CDR3 region has 13 residues. Germline V gene sequence: CDR1 MGHRA, CDR2 YSYEKL. In the authors' workflow: Nucleated cell counts were estimated from reference gene primer amplification. TCRdb's table, derived via immunoSEQ multiplex PCR, lists solely in-frame clones and lacks some. The DNA was the basis for D and trimming; V, J and clone size are from that table. The sample shows over 100,000 clones, roughly 80% of them seen only once. Specimen: peripheral blood. The chain recombines TRBV4-1 with TRBJ1-2; no firm D call. The origin of this receptor is a human donor in a cohort sampled during active COVID-19. In nucleotides, the CDR3 is TGCGCCAGCAGCCAAGATCGGAACTATGGCTACACCTTC. Translated, it gives CASSQDRNYGYTF.